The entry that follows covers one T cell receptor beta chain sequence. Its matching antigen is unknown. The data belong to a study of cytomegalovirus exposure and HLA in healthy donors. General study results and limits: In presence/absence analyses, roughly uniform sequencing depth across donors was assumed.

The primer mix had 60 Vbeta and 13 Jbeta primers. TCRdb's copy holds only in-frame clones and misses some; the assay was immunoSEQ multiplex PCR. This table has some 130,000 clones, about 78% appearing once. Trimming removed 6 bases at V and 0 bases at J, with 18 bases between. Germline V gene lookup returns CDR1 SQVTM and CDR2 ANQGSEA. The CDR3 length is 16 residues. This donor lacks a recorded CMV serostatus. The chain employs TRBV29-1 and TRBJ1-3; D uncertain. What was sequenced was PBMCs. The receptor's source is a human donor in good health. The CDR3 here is CSVRPPGGGSGNTIYF. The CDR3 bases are TGCAGCGTGCGGCCTCCCGGAGGTGGCTCTGGAAACACCATATATTTT.